Below, one TCR beta chain is given with its context. These data originate in a study of T cell changes during pregnancy in multiple sclerosis. The protocol was immunoSEQ multiplex PCR, while the TCRdb copy is restricted to in-frame clones and leaves out a portion. The sample records around 42,000 clones, around 90% being singletons. V shed 4 bases and J 3 bases; nucleotides not matched to a gene: 5. The CDR3 covers 14 residues. The germline V gene has CDR1 SGHTA and CDR2 FQGTGA. V is TRBV7-3 and J is TRBJ2-5; 7 positions match TRBD2. The sequence was collected from a female donor with multiple sclerosis, enrolled in a pregnancy study. The source was CD4+ T cells from peripheral blood mononuclear cells, collected in the third trimester of pregnancy. The CDR3 DNA is TGTGCCAGCAGCTCCACTAGCGTGGAAGAGACCCAGTACTTC. It codes for CASSSTSVEETQYF. Together with reference TRBV7-3 and TRBJ2-5, the CDR3 gives the full variable domain: GAGVSQTPSNKVTEKGKYVELRCDPISGHTALYWYRQSLGQGPEFLIYFQGTGAADDSGLPNDRFFAVRPEGSVSTLKIQRTERGDSAVYLCASSSTSVEETQYFGPGTRLLVL.